This TCR beta chain was identified in a study of memory CD4+ T cells and cytomegalovirus serostatus (dated by TCRdb to 2018 to 2020). Looking at the study overall: The 35 or so healthy Belgian adults in the cohort included 9 who were CMV seropositive and roughly 25 who were CMV seronegative. The study sequenced CD4+ memory TCRbeta repertoires of a Belgian cohort with known cytomegalovirus serostatus to replicate a published TCR-based CMV serostatus classifier.

Single viable CD3+CD4+CD8-CD45RO+ cells were sorted as memory CD4+ T cells on a FACSAria II. CMV serostatus was determined using a Roche Elecsys assay that detects serum IgG against CMV pp150, pp28, p38 and p52. Once the samples were thawed, total CD4+ T cells were enriched through positive selection using CD4 magnetic microbeads. The samples came from a separate study whose specific focus was interrogating the CD4+ T cell memory repertoire. Peripheral blood mononuclear cells were isolated and cryopreserved following standard operating procedures; serum was stored at -80 °C. The staining used CD3-PerCP (BW264/56), CD4-APC (RPA-T4), CD45RO-PE (UCHT1) and CD8-Pacific Orange (3B5) antibodies, and Sytox blue was used to exclude non-viable cells. Genomic DNA was extracted from sorted cells with the Quick-DNA Microprep Kit. Amplification of TCRbeta DNA was done with the immunoSEQ hsTCRbeta kit, following the protocol from the manufacturer. An Illumina MiSeq instrument was used to sequence the TCRbeta libraries. The original pipeline was this. Removing out-of-frame sequences left 2,204,828 distinct TCRbeta sequences, an average of around 67,000 per individual. Two values were used to score each individual: the count of 150 to 200 previously reported CMV-associated TCRbeta sequences and the total count of productive distinct TCRbeta sequences. A beta-binomial model was reimplemented in Python, and random forests from scikit-learn, run with default parameters, were trained on data from the US cohort. Classifier performance on the Belgian cohort was reported as the median AUC with percentile confidence intervals calculated over 10,000 bootstrap iterations. In TCRdb, the immuneACCESS table is reduced to in-frame sequences with V and J assigned. These tables do not hold every clone; where another copy was compared, an unresolved V gene accounts for under half, and the others remain unexplained. Clone size and the V and J calls come from that table; the DNA yielded D and trimming. The sample has about 52,000 clones on record, approximately 80% of them singletons. The ten largest make up about 1.5% of the sample.

Results the study describes overall, beyond this receptor: The results were interpreted as suggesting that the CMV-associated TCR signature is largely present in the CD4+ memory repertoire. CMV serostatus prediction reached a median bootstrapped AUC of 0.95 with the original framework and 0.91 with a US-trained random forest. Only CD4+CD45RO+ memory cells were sequenced, in contrast to the original study, in which naive and memory CD4+ and CD8+ populations were covered. On the Belgian cohort, the classifier built on the original framework reached a median bootstrapped AUC of about 0.95, with a 95% CI of 0.76-1.00. Among the 160 or so previously reported CMV-associated TCRbeta sequences, roughly 68 showed up in the CD4+ memory repertoires, with each one found in between one and five individuals.

Measured from the cysteine to the phenylalanine, the CDR3 is 12 residues long. Solely the CDR3 DNA is kept, with 36 bases framed from the first base. For CDR1 and CDR2, the germline V gene lists SQVTM and ANQGSEA. About this clone itself: Its cognate antigen has yet to be identified. Base qualities are not provided; no much larger clone lies one nucleotide away.

Material for sequencing was memory CD4+ T cells from blood. The sequence links TRBV29-1 to TRBJ2-1; 7 bases in the middle match TRBD1. The source of this sequence is an adult in good health and CMV-seropositive. The CDR3 sequence is CSAGQVDNEQFF. DNA sequence: TGCAGTGCTGGACAGGTTGACAATGAGCAGTTCTTC.